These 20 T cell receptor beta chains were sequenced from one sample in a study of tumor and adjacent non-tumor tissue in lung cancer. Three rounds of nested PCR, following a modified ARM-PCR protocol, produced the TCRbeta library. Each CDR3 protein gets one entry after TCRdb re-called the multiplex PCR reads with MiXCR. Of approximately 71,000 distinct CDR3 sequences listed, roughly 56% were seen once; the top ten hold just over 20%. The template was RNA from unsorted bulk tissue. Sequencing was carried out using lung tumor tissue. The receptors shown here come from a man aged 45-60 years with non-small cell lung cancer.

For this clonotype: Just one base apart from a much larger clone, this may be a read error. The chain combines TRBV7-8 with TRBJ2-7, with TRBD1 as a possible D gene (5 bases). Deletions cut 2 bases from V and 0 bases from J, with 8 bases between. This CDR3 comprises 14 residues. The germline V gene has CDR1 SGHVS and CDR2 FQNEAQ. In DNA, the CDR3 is TGTGCCAGCAGCTTACATGACAGCTCCTACGAGCAGTACTTC. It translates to CASSLHDSSYEQYF.

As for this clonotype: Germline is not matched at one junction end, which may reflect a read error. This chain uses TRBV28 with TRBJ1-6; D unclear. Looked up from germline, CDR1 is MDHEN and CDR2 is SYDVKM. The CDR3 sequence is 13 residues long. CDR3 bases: TGTGCCAGCAGTTGGAGCGGTAATTCACCCCTCCAATTT. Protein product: CASSWSGNSPLQF.

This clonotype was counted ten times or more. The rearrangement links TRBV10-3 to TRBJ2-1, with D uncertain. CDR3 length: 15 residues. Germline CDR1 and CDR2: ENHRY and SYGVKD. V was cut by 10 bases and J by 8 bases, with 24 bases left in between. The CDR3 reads CANSNGGGPEDEQFF. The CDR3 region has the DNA TGTGCCAACTCTAACGGTGGTGGGCCTGAGGATGAGCAGTTCTTC.

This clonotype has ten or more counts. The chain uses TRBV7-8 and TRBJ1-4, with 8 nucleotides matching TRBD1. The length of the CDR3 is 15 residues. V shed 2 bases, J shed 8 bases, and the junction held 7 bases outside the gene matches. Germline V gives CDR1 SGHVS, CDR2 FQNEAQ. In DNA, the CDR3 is TGTGCCAGCAGCTTAATCACAGGGGGTTGGGAAAAACTGTTTTTT. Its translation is CASSLITGGWEKLFF.

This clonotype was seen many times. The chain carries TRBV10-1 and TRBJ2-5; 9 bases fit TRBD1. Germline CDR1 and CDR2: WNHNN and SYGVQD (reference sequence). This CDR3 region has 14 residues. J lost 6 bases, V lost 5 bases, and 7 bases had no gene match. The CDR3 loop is CASSTSTGGKTQYF. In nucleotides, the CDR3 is TGCGCCAGCAGTACATCGACAGGGGGGAAGACCCAGTACTTC.

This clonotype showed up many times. CDR3 sequence reads: CASSRGQGAVSDTQYF. The CDR3 DNA reads as TGCGCCAGCAGCCGGGGACAGGGTGCGGTGTCAGATACGCAGTATTTT. The V gene is TRBV4-1, the J gene TRBJ2-3; TRBD1 agrees at 9 bases. J was trimmed by 4 bases and V by 4 bases; bases with no gene match: 9. The V gene's germline CDR1 is MGHRA and CDR2 YSYEKL. This CDR3 contains 16 residues.

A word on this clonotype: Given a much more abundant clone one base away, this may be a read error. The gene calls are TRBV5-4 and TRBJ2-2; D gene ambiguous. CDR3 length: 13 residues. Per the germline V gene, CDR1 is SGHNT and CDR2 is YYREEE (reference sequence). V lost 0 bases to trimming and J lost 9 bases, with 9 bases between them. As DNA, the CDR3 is TGTGCCAGCAGCTTGGATAGGGCCTGGGAGCTGTTTTTT. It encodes CASSLDRAWELFF.

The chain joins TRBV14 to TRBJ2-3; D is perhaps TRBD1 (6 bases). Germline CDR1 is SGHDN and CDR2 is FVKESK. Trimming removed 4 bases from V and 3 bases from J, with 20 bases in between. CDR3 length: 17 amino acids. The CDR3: CASSRTRDIGLTDTQYF. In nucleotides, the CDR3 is TGTGCCAGCAGCCGAACTCGGGACATCGGGCTAACAGATACGCAGTATTTT. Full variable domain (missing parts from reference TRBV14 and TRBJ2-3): EAGVTQFPSHSVIEKGQTVTLRCDPISGHDNLYWYRRVMGKEIKFLLHFVKESKQDESGMPNNRFLAERTGGTYSTLKVQPAELEDSGVYFCASSRTRDIGLTDTQYFGPGTRLTVL.

CDR3 protein: CAISLSGRGDKDTQYF. The CDR3 DNA reads TGTGCCATCAGCCTATCAGGCAGGGGAGACAAAGATACGCAGTATTTT. V and J are TRBV10-3 and TRBJ2-3, with a tentative D call TRBD1 (6 bases). V lost 6 bases to trimming and J lost 5 bases, with 21 bases between them. CDR1 is ENHRY, CDR2 SYGVKD, per germline. The CDR3 runs 16 residues.

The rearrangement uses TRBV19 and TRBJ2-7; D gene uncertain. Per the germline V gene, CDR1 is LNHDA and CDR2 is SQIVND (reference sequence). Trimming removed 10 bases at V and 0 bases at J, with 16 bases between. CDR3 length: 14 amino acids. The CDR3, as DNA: TGTGCCAATAGCACCGACTCGAGCTCCTACGAGCAGTACTTC. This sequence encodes CANSTDSSSYEQYF.

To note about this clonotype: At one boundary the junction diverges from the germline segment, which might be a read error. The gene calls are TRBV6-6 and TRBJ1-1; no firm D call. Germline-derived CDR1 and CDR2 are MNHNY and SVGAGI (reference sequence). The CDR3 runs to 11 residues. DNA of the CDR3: TGTGCCAGCAGTTTGAACACTGAAGCCCTCTTT. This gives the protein CASSLNTEALF.

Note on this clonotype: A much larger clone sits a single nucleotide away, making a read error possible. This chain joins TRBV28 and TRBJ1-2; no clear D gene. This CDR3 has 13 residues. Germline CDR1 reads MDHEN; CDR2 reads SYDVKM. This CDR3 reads CASSLGQSYDYTF. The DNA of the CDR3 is TGTGCCAGCAGTTTAGGTCAGAGCTATGACTACACCTTC.

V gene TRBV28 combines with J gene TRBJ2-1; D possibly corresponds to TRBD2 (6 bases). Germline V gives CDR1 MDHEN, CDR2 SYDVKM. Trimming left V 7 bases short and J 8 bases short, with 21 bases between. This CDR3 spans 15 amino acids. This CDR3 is CASMVWRRAVDEQFF. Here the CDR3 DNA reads TGTGCCAGCATGGTATGGAGGAGGGCGGTTGATGAGCAGTTCTTC.

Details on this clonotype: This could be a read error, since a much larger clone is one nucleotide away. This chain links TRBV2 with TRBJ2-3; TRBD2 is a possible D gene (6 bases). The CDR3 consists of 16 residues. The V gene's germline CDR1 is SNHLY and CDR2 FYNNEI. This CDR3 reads CASTYGGPTSTDMQYF. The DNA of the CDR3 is TGTGCCAGCACCTACGGGGGACCCACCAGCACAGATATGCAGTATTTT. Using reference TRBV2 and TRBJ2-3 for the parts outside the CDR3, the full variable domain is EPEVTQTPSHQVTQMGQEVILRCVPISNHLYFYWYRQILGQKVEFLVSFYNNEISEKSEIFDDQFSVERPDGSNFTLKIRSTKLEDSAMYFCASTYGGPTSTDMQYFGPGTRLTVL.

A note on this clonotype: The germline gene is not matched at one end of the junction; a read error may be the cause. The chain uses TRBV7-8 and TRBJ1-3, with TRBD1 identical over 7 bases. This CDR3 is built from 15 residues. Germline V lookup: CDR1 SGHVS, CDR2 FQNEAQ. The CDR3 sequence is CSRSLGGYSGNTIYF. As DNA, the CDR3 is TGTTCCAGAAGCTTAGGGGGCTACTCCGGAAACACCATATATTTT.

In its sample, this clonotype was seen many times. The CDR3 sequence is CASSQDPGSTDTQYF. The DNA of the CDR3 is TGCGCCAGCAGCCAAGATCCGGGGAGCACAGATACGCAGTATTTT. The chain employs TRBV4-1 and TRBJ2-3; D may be TRBD2 (5 bases). Germline lookup yields CDR1 MGHRA and CDR2 YSYEKL. The CDR3 spans 15 residues. V was cut by 0 bases and J by 0 bases, with 7 bases left in between.

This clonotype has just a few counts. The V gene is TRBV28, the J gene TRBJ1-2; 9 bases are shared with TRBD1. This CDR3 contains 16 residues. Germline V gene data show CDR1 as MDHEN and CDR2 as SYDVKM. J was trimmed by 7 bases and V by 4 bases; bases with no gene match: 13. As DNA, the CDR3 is TGTGCCAGCAGTTCCCCCCGAGGACAGGGGATAGGTGGCTACACCTTC. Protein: CASSSPRGQGIGGYTF.

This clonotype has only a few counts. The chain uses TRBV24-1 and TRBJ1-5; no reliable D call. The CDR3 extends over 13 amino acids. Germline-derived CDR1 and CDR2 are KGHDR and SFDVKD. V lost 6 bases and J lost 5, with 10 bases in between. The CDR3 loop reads CATSRSGDQPQHF. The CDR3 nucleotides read TGTGCCACCAGTCGGTCAGGAGATCAGCCCCAGCATTTT.

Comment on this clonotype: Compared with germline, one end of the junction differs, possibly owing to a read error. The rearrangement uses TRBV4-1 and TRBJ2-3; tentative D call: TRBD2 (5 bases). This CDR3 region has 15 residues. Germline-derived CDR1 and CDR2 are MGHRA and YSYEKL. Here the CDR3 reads CASSQDPGSTHTQYF. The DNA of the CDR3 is TGCGCCAGCAGCCAAGATCCGGGGAGCACACATACGCAGTACTTT.

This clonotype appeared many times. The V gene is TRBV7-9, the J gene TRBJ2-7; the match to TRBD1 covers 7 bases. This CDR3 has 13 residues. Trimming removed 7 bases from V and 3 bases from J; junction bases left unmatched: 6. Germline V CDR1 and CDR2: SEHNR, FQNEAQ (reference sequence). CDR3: CASTTGTDYEQYF. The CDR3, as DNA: TGTGCCAGCACCACCGGGACAGACTACGAGCAGTACTTC. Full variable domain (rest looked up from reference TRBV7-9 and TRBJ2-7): DTGVSQNPRHKITKRGQNVTFRCDPISEHNRLYWYRQTLGQGPEFLTYFQNEAQLEKSRLLSDRFSAERPKGSFSTLEIQRTEQGDSAMYLCASTTGTDYEQYFGPGTRLTVT.